The next 29 T cell receptor beta chains were all read from a single sample in a study of blood T cell repertoires in COVID-19. Profiled with immunoSEQ multiplex PCR; TCRdb holds only in-frame clones, not every one. The sample carries 200,000 to 300,000 clones, nearly 90% recorded once. The sequenced sample consisted of peripheral blood. All receptors come from a woman in her twenties or thirties with acute or convalescent COVID-19.

A word on this clone: Sequence at one end of the junction differs from germline and may be a read error. The chain links TRBV7-7 to TRBJ2-2, with D unresolved. This CDR3 has 15 amino acids. Germline CDR1 reads SSHAT; CDR2 reads FNYEAQ (reference sequence). For the CDR3, the DNA is TGTGCTAGCAGCTTAGTCGCTTCCGGCACCGGGGAGCTGTTTTTT. Its protein is CASSLVASGTGELFF.

The J gene is TRBJ2-3, the V gene TRBV6-1; D might be TRBD2 (6 bases). Trimming took off 1 base at V and 5 bases at J, with 10 bases between the two ends. The germline V gene encodes CDR1 MNHNS and CDR2 SASEGT. The CDR3 has 14 amino acids. The CDR3 region is CASSEGGVRDTQYF. In nucleotides, the CDR3 is TGTGCCAGCAGTGAAGGCGGGGTGAGAGATACGCAGTATTTT.

V gene TRBV7-2 combines with J gene TRBJ2-7, with 9 nucleotides matching TRBD1. The germline gives CDR1 SGHTA, CDR2 FQGNSA. Trimming removed 1 base from V and 5 bases from J; junction bases left unmatched: 6. The CDR3 loop spans 15 amino acids. The CDR3 sequence: CASSLEGQGGNEQYF. CDR3 bases: TGTGCCAGCAGCTTAGAGGGACAGGGCGGCAACGAGCAGTACTTC.

The rearrangement uses TRBV18 and TRBJ2-5, with a weak D call TRBD2 (6 bases). The CDR3 is 14 residues long. Trimming removed 6 bases from V and 5 bases from J, with 16 bases in between. Germline CDR1 and CDR2: KGHSH and LQKENI. The CDR3 reads CASSGRGLSETQYF. In DNA form, the CDR3 reads TGTGCCAGCTCCGGTCGGGGGTTGAGCGAGACCCAGTACTTC.

V usage is TRBV7-9 and J usage is TRBJ1-1; 7 nucleotides agree with TRBD1. This CDR3 is built from 15 residues. CDR1 is SEHNR, CDR2 FQNEAQ, per germline (reference sequence). The trim removed 4 bases at V and 7 bases at J, leaving 12 bases unmatched. The CDR3 reads CASSWGTAPGGEAFF. For the CDR3, the DNA is TGTGCCAGCAGCTGGGGGACAGCCCCTGGGGGTGAAGCTTTCTTT.

This chain links TRBV7-2 with TRBJ2-5, with TRBD2 matching over 8 bases. Germline V CDR1 and CDR2: SGHTA, FQGNSA. The CDR3 loop spans 14 amino acids. V trimming: 5 bases; J trimming: 5 bases; junction bases outside the gene matches: 7. The CDR3 sequence: CASSAGTGGETQYF. Written as DNA, the CDR3 is TGTGCCAGCAGCGCAGGGACGGGAGGGGAGACCCAGTACTTC. The variable domain in full, with the rest retrieved from reference TRBV7-2 and TRBJ2-5, is GAGVSQSPSNKVTEKGKDVELRCDPISGHTALYWYRQSLGQGLEFLIYFQGNSAPDKSGLPSDRFSAERTGGSVSTLTIQRTQQEDSAVYLCASSAGTGGETQYFGPGTRLLVL.

The CDR3 spells CASSLARSGEQFF. Written as DNA, the CDR3 is TGTGCCAGCAGTCTCGCCAGGTCAGGAGAGCAGTTCTTC. The chain uses TRBV6-5 and TRBJ2-1, with D unresolved. CDR3 length: 13 amino acids. The germline gives CDR1 MNHEY, CDR2 SVGAGI. V was pared by 5 bases and J by 10 bases, with 15 bases between.

This chain links TRBV10-3 with TRBJ2-7, with 9 bases aligning to TRBD2. The CDR3 consists of 17 residues. Per germline, CDR1 ENHRY and CDR2 SYGVKD. The junction had 11 bases not matched to a gene; V was cut back by 2 bases and J by 3 bases. The CDR3, as DNA: TGTGCCATCAGTGAGCCCTTAGCGGGAGAGACGGGCTACGAGCAGTACTTC. Translating gives CAISEPLAGETGYEQYF.

This sequence joins TRBV9 and TRBJ1-5; 10 nucleotides match TRBD1. The V gene's germline CDR1 is SGDLS and CDR2 YYNGEE. The V gene end was trimmed by 2 bases and the J gene end by 5 bases; junction bases not matched to a gene: 4. CDR3 length equals 15 residues. The CDR3 reads CASSVGQGVDQPQHF. The CDR3 DNA reads as TGTGCCAGCAGCGTCGGACAGGGGGTCGATCAGCCCCAGCATTTT.

The chain is built from TRBV5-4 and TRBJ2-7, with 9 bases aligning to TRBD1. The length of the CDR3 is 14 residues. Trimming took 4 bases from V and 2 from J; bases not matched to a gene: 4. Per germline, CDR1 SGHNT and CDR2 YYREEE (reference sequence). The CDR3 sequence: CASSPGQGPYEQYF. CDR3 DNA: TGTGCCAGCAGCCCCGGACAGGGGCCCTACGAGCAGTACTTC.

This clone has only a few counts. The rearrangement links TRBV5-1 to TRBJ2-7, with 12 bases identical to TRBD1. The J segment lost 7 bases and the V segment lost 4 bases, leaving 9 bases of the junction unmatched. Germline V gene data show CDR1 as SGHRS and CDR2 as YFSETQ. This CDR3 has 15 amino acids. In DNA form, the CDR3 reads TGCGCCAGCAGCCGTCCGGGACAGGGGGCAGAAGAGCAGTACTTC. This gives the protein CASSRPGQGAEEQYF.

V gene TRBV9 combines with J gene TRBJ2-3; maybe TRBD1 (6 bases). V was shortened by 0 bases and J by 3 bases, with 14 bases between the two germline ends. The CDR3 is 16 amino acids. Germline V gene sequence: CDR1 SGDLS, CDR2 YYNGEE. The CDR3 DNA follows: TGTGCCAGCAGCGTAGCACAGGGAATAAGTACAGATACGCAGTATTTT. This encodes CASSVAQGISTDTQYF.

The CDR3 sequence is CASSVSGTGSTDTQYF. In DNA form, the CDR3 reads TGTGCCAGCAGCGTATCCGGGACAGGTAGCACAGATACGCAGTATTTT. V is TRBV9 and J is TRBJ2-3; 8 bases line up with TRBD1. The CDR3 covers 16 residues. V dropped 1 base and J dropped 0; count of bases not matched to a gene: 4. Looked up from germline, CDR1 is SGDLS and CDR2 is YYNGEE.

The rearrangement joins TRBV7-2 to TRBJ2-1; a possible D gene is TRBD2 (6 bases). CDR1 and CDR2 (germline): SGHTA, FQGNSA. The V and J ends lost 1 base and 4 bases respectively, with 14 bases between them. CDR3 length equals 16 residues. The CDR3 region is CASSLVGGTQYNEQFF. As DNA, the CDR3 is TGTGCCAGCAGCTTAGTCGGCGGGACGCAATACAATGAGCAGTTCTTC.

This clone was counted a single time. This chain joins TRBV3-1 (or the pseudogene TRBV3-2) and TRBJ2-1; TRBD2 matches at 8 bases. CDR1 and CDR2 from the germline V gene are LGHDT and YNNKEL (reference sequence). This CDR3 contains 14 residues. The trim removed 5 bases at V and 4 bases at J, leaving 4 bases unmatched. The CDR3 sequence: CASSDSGMYNEQFF. The CDR3 DNA sequence: TGTGCCAGCAGCGATAGCGGGATGTACAATGAGCAGTTCTTC.

This clone was counted between two and nine times. This sequence joins TRBV24-1 and TRBJ2-2; D perhaps matches TRBD1 (5 bases). This CDR3 region has 15 residues. The germline V and J ends were trimmed by 4 bases and 2 bases, with 10 bases remaining between them. Germline V lookup: CDR1 KGHDR, CDR2 SFDVKD. The DNA of the CDR3 is TGTGCCACCAGTGACCAGGGTGATAACACCGGGGAGCTGTTTTTT. This codes for CATSDQGDNTGELFF.

The CDR3 spells CASSLGTGVNSPLHF. The CDR3 nucleotides are TGTGCCAGCAGCTTAGGAACAGGGGTAAATTCACCCCTCCACTTT. The chain couples TRBV13 to TRBJ1-6; 7 bases match TRBD1. CDR3 length: 15 amino acids. With V trimmed by 0 bases and J by 7 bases, 3 bases remained unmatched. Germline assignment: CDR1 PRHDT and CDR2 FYEKMQ (reference sequence).

The V call is TRBV6-5, the J call TRBJ1-5, with 7 bases that match TRBD1. In germline, CDR1 is MNHEY, CDR2 SVGAGI. Trimming removed 8 bases from V and 5 bases from J; junction bases left unmatched: 9. CDR3 size: 14 residues. The CDR3 DNA reads as TGTGCCAGCTCAACCGGGACAGTGTATCAGCCCCAGCATTTT. Protein sequence: CASSTGTVYQPQHF.

V gene TRBV4-3 combines with J gene TRBJ2-7; no firm D call. Germline V gives CDR1 LGHNA, CDR2 YSLEER. Trimming took off 1 base at V and 1 base at J, with 8 bases between the two ends. The CDR3 contains 14 residues. The CDR3 DNA sequence: TGCGCCAGCAGCCAAGTACGGTCGTCCTACGAGCAGTACTTC. Translating gives CASSQVRSSYEQYF.

The rearrangement uses TRBV27 and TRBJ1-2; the match to TRBD1 covers 7 bases. After removal of 6 bases from V and 7 bases from J, the junction contained 11 bases not matched to a gene. The CDR3 runs to 14 residues. CDR1 MNHEY and CDR2 SMNVEV come from the germline V gene (reference sequence). CDR3 in DNA: TGTGCCAGCAGGTCAATCGACAGGGTATTTGGCTACACCTTC. It is translated as CASRSIDRVFGYTF.

CDR3 protein: CASRRTGSNYGYTF. The CDR3 coding sequence is TGTGCCAGCAGACGGACAGGGAGTAACTATGGCTACACCTTC. The V gene is TRBV25-1, the J gene TRBJ1-2; TRBD1 matches 8 bases. This CDR3 spans 14 amino acids. The V segment lost 6 bases and the J segment 1 base; nucleotides outside the gene matches: 4. CDR1 MGHDK and CDR2 SYGVNS come from the germline V gene.

The chain has TRBV7-2 and TRBJ1-1, with D unresolved. CDR1 is SGHTA and CDR2 is FQGNSA in the germline V gene. Trimming took off 1 base at V and 8 bases at J, with 8 bases between the two ends. The CDR3 has 12 residues. CDR3 DNA sequence: TGTGCCAGCAGCTTAGTTGGGCTGGAAGCTTTCTTT. Amino acids: CASSLVGLEAFF.

This chain uses TRBV7-2 with TRBJ1-5, with 8 nucleotides matching TRBD1. The V segment lost 2 bases and the J segment 3 bases; nucleotides outside the gene matches: 3. CDR1 and CDR2 (germline): SGHTA, FQGNSA. The CDR3 length is 15 residues. CDR3 region: CASSLNRGSNQPQHF. CDR3 bases: TGTGCCAGCAGCTTAAACAGGGGGTCCAATCAGCCCCAGCATTTT. Combining the CDR3 with reference TRBV7-2 and TRBJ1-5 gives the whole variable domain GAGVSQSPSNKVTEKGKDVELRCDPISGHTALYWYRQSLGQGLEFLIYFQGNSAPDKSGLPSDRFSAERTGGSVSTLTIQRTQQEDSAVYLCASSLNRGSNQPQHFGDGTRLSIL.

V is TRBV7-2 and J is TRBJ2-2, with 11 nucleotides matching TRBD1. The germline V gene has CDR1 SGHTA and CDR2 FQGNSA. This CDR3 region has 19 residues. V was clipped by 4 bases and J by 9 bases; unmatched bases: 19. The CDR3 coding sequence is TGTGCCAGCAGCTCCTTCTGGCGCCGAACCGGGACAGGGGGGTGGGAGCTGTTTTTT. It translates to CASSSFWRRTGTGGWELFF.

The gene calls are TRBV7-8 and TRBJ1-1; 10 bases match TRBD1. The trim removed 5 bases at V and 6 bases at J, leaving 3 bases unmatched. The CDR3 is 13 residues long. Germline CDR1 SGHVS, CDR2 FQNEAQ. CDR3 protein: CASSRQGAAEAFF. CDR3 sequence (DNA): TGTGCCAGCAGCCGACAGGGGGCCGCTGAAGCTTTCTTT.

The chain couples TRBV7-9 to TRBJ2-2; 10 nucleotides line up with TRBD1. Germline trimming cut 3 bases from V and 5 bases from J; bases unmatched to any gene: 15. CDR3 length: 19 residues. Per the germline V gene, CDR1 is SEHNR and CDR2 is FQNEAQ (reference sequence). The CDR3 region has the DNA TGTGCCAGCAGCTTCAATATCCTTCGAGACAGGGGGCGAACCGGGGAGCTGTTTTTT. This encodes CASSFNILRDRGRTGELFF.

In DNA form, the CDR3 reads TGTGCCACTGCCCTAGCGGGAGGCTACAATGAGCAGTTCTTC. It is translated as CATALAGGYNEQFF. The genes are TRBV6-5 and TRBJ2-1; 11 bases are a match to TRBD2. J was trimmed by 3 bases and V by 10 bases; bases with no gene match: 5. Germline V gives CDR1 MNHEY, CDR2 SVGAGI. This CDR3 is built from 14 residues.

The DNA for the CDR3 is TGTGCCAGCAGTTGGACTAGTCAAGAGACCCAGTACTTC. Residues: CASSWTSQETQYF. This rearrangement joins TRBV6-5 to TRBJ2-5; TRBD2 matches 7 bases. V shed 4 bases and J 2 bases; nucleotides not matched to a gene: 1. The CDR3 runs to 13 residues. Germline V CDR1 and CDR2: MNHEY, SVGAGI.

The V gene is TRBV24-1, the J gene TRBJ2-2; 11 bases match TRBD2. CDR1 is KGHDR and CDR2 is SFDVKD in the germline V gene. There are 17 residues in the CDR3. With V trimmed by 3 bases and J by 4 bases, 6 bases remained unmatched. The CDR3 loop reads CATSDLKTSGVTGELFF. The CDR3 nucleotides read TGTGCCACCAGTGATCTCAAGACTAGCGGGGTCACCGGGGAGCTGTTTTTT.